The rows below give T cell receptor beta chains drawn from one sample of a study of T cell repertoires in cytomegalovirus infection. TCRdb re-called the reads with MiXCR, one entry per CDR3 protein. The sample has about 890,000 distinct CDR3 sequences, roughly 30% seen once. Their antigens are not known. Here the sequenced sample was cultured CD8+ T cells from PBMCs, taken from culture after CMV antigen stimulation. Every receptor here comes from a human donor in good health (CMV status not recorded). Some clones in this sample may be carry-over from other donors' samples. CDR3s include the opening cysteine and the closing phenylalanine or tryptophan. Each record gives: V gene, J gene, D gene, clone size, CDR3 DNA, CDR3 protein. The D gene is left open where the match is weak. A clone size is listed for some rows: how often the clone was seen (once, few, many), or a class if it is expanded.

v_gene: TRBV20-1; j_gene: TRBJ2-2; d_gene: TRBD1; abundance: .; CDR3nt: TGCAGTGCGGACAGGGGGCTTGGCGGGGAGCTGTTTTTT; CDR3aa: CSADRGLGGELFF
v_gene: TRBV6-1; j_gene: TRBJ1-4; d_gene: .; abundance: .; CDR3nt: TGTGCCAGCAGAGAAGGACAGACAACTAATGAAAAACTGTTTTTT; CDR3aa: CASREGQTTNEKLFF
v_gene: TRBV25-1; j_gene: TRBJ1-2; d_gene: .; abundance: .; CDR3nt: TGTGCCAGCAGTGAATACACAGGGTACTATGGCTACACCTTC; CDR3aa: CASSEYTGYYGYTF
v_gene: TRBV19; j_gene: TRBJ2-7; d_gene: .; abundance: .; CDR3nt: TGTGCCAGTAGTCCCTTTGCGGGGGCAGGGTACGAGCAGTACTTC; CDR3aa: CASSPFAGAGYEQYF
v_gene: TRBV12-3/TRBV12-4; j_gene: TRBJ2-3; d_gene: .; abundance: .; CDR3nt: TGTGCCGGGTCAGGGCCTAGCACAGATACGCAGTATTTT; CDR3aa: CAGSGPSTDTQYF
v_gene: TRBV9; j_gene: TRBJ1-3; d_gene: .; abundance: .; CDR3nt: TGTGCCAGCAGCGGGACCGCTCGTCAGGAACCCTCTGGAAACACCATATATTTT; CDR3aa: CASSGTARQEPSGNTIYF
v_gene: TRBV9; j_gene: TRBJ1-1; d_gene: TRBD1; abundance: few; CDR3nt: TGTGCCAGCAGCGTAGGGGACAGCTTGATCACTGAAGCTTTCTTT; CDR3aa: CASSVGDSLITEAFF
v_gene: TRBV2; j_gene: TRBJ2-2; d_gene: .; abundance: .; CDR3nt: TGTGCCAGCAGTGAATTCAGGGGACCGGAGCTGTTTTTT; CDR3aa: CASSEFRGPELFF
v_gene: TRBV29-1; j_gene: TRBJ2-7; d_gene: .; abundance: .; CDR3nt: TGCAGCGCCCTGAGGGACGGTGGTTACGAGCAGTACTTC; CDR3aa: CSALRDGGYEQYF
v_gene: TRBV12-3/TRBV12-4; j_gene: TRBJ2-3; d_gene: TRBD2; abundance: .; CDR3nt: TGTGCCAGCAGCAATTTAGCGGGGGGGTACATACCCATGGGCACAGATACGCAGTATTTT; CDR3aa: CASSNLAGGYIPMGTDTQYF
v_gene: TRBV6-6; j_gene: TRBJ1-1; d_gene: .; abundance: .; CDR3nt: TGTGCCAGCAGTTACCTTGGGGGGCGGGGAGACACTGAAGCTTTCTTT; CDR3aa: CASSYLGGRGDTEAFF
v_gene: TRBV7-8; j_gene: TRBJ2-5; d_gene: TRBD2; abundance: many; CDR3nt: TGTGCCAGCAAAACTAGCGGGGGGACGGGAGAGACCCAGTACTTC; CDR3aa: CASKTSGGTGETQYF
v_gene: TRBV7-8; j_gene: TRBJ2-2; d_gene: .; abundance: many; CDR3nt: TGTGCCAGCAGCGCGCGGACAGCTGGGGCGAACACCGGGGAGCTGTTTTTT; CDR3aa: CASSARTAGANTGELFF
v_gene: TRBV10-3; j_gene: TRBJ2-1; d_gene: .; abundance: few; CDR3nt: TGTGCCATCAGTGAACTAGCGGAAACTACAGGGGATGAGCAGTTCTTC; CDR3aa: CAISELAETTGDEQFF
v_gene: TRBV5-1; j_gene: TRBJ2-1; d_gene: .; abundance: .; CDR3nt: TGCGCCAGCAGCGAGACTAGACCTTCCAACAATGAGCAGTTCTTC; CDR3aa: CASSETRPSNNEQFF
v_gene: TRBV7-9; j_gene: TRBJ2-5; d_gene: TRBD1; abundance: few; CDR3nt: TGTGCCAGCAGCCTAGGGGGCCACCAAGAGACCCAGTACTTC; CDR3aa: CASSLGGHQETQYF
v_gene: TRBV12-3/TRBV12-4; j_gene: TRBJ2-5; d_gene: .; abundance: .; CDR3nt: TGTGCCAGCAGTTTATCGCTAGAGACCCAGTACTTC; CDR3aa: CASSLSLETQYF
v_gene: TRBV7-8; j_gene: TRBJ1-2; d_gene: .; abundance: many; CDR3nt: TGTGCCAGCAGCCCGACTATGGGAGTTGCTACTAACTATGGCTACACCTTC; CDR3aa: CASSPTMGVATNYGYTF
v_gene: TRBV12-3/TRBV12-4; j_gene: TRBJ1-2; d_gene: TRBD1; abundance: few; CDR3nt: TGTGCCAGCAGGGGGACAGATAATGGCTACACCTTC; CDR3aa: CASRGTDNGYTF
v_gene: TRBV7-9; j_gene: TRBJ2-1; d_gene: .; abundance: many; CDR3nt: TGTGCCAGCAGCTTAGAGGGGCACGGCAATGAGCAGTTCTTC; CDR3aa: CASSLEGHGNEQFF
v_gene: TRBV27; j_gene: TRBJ1-6; d_gene: TRBD1; abundance: .; CDR3nt: TGTGCCAGCAGCCGGGACAGGCTTTATAATTCACCCCTCCACTTT; CDR3aa: CASSRDRLYNSPLHF
v_gene: TRBV19; j_gene: TRBJ1-5; d_gene: .; abundance: few; CDR3nt: TGTGCCAGTAGTACCCGGCCTGGACACGGGGCCAATCAGCCCCAGCATTTT; CDR3aa: CASSTRPGHGANQPQHF
v_gene: TRBV13; j_gene: TRBJ1-1; d_gene: .; abundance: many; CDR3nt: TGTGCCAGCAGCCCACAGGGATCTGAAGCTTTCTTT; CDR3aa: CASSPQGSEAFF